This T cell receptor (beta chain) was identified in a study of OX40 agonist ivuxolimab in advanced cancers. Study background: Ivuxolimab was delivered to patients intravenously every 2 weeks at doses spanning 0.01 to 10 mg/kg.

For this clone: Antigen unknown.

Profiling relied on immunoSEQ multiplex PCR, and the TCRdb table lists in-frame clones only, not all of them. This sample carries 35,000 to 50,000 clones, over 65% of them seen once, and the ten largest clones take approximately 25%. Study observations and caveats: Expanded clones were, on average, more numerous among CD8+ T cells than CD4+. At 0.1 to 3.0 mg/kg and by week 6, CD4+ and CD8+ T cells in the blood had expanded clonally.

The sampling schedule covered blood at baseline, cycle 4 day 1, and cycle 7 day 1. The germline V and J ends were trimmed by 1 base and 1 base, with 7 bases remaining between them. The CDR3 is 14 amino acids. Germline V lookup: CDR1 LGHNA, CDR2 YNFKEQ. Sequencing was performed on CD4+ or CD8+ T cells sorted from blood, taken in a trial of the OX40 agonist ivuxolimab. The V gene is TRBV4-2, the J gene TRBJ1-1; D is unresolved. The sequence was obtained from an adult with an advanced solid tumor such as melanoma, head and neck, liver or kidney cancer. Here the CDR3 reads CASSQGPANTEAFF. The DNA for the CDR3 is TGTGCCAGCAGCCAAGGTCCAGCGAACACTGAAGCTTTCTTT.